The present T cell receptor (beta chain) was sequenced within a study of blood T cell repertoires in COVID-19 (TCRdb year 2020). Study-wide context: Samples covering the acute and convalescent phases of COVID-19 were provided by collaborators in the United States, Italy and Spain. The prospective study material was composed of cDNA or gDNA derived from T cells, B-cell-depleted T cells, or PBMCs. Subjects who had been exposed to COVID-19, were actively infected with it, or had recovered from it provided the deeply sampled blood TCRbeta repertoires that made up the dataset. The repertoires were released in a freely available public database intended as a resource for research on the immune response to SARS-CoV-2. The samples were drawn from two sources: the first 160 participants of the ongoing ImmuneRACE study, and 1,254 subjects contributed by 6 global collaborators. The sample metadata nearly always contained a de-identified subject ID, COVID-19 status, age in years and sex. Where available, HLA class I and class II types were taken from metadata supplied by the sample provider and were not determined by assay-based typing. The full study reports these points: How much clinical and demographic metadata was included differed by source and by participant, and the metadata was provided uncurated.

TCRbeta CDR3 regions were amplified from genomic DNA using the immunoSEQ Assay, a bias-controlled multiplex PCR. The paper's data handling went like this. Nucleated cell counts per sample were estimated from amplification of reference gene primers within the assay. To quantify the absolute abundance of each unique TCRbeta CDR3 rearrangement, sequence reads were collapsed and filtered. Productive Simpson clonality was computed per sample as the square root of Simpson's diversity index over productive rearrangements. Entries here come from immuneACCESS through TCRdb and include only in-frame sequences with V and J called. Some clones fail to appear in such tables; in the studies checked, an unresolved V gene covers under half of the shortfall, and the cause of the remainder is unknown. For V, J and clone size, that table is used; D and trimming come from the DNA. This sample gives 200,000 to 250,000 clones in total; 86% of them show up just once. The ten biggest clones cover 10% to 13% of the sample.

Reading the germline V gene gives CDR1 KGHSH and CDR2 LQKENI. Trimming removed 3 bases from V and 3 bases from J, leaving 11 bases between the germline ends. The CDR3 sequence holds 14 residues, the cysteine and phenylalanine included. Only CDR3 DNA remains: 42 bases, in frame from the first base. One collaborating source in Seattle enrolled patients during active infection and followed them longitudinally through the course of disease. Whole blood was collected in K2EDTA tubes by collaborating institutions according to the institutions' own protocols. For TCRbeta analysis, collaborators shipped samples in one of three forms: frozen whole blood, isolated PBMCs, or DNA extracted from either of those sample types. Regarding this clone: What antigen it recognizes has not been identified. No much larger clonotype is one base removed from it; base qualities were not supplied.

The chain is made from TRBV18 and TRBJ2-5; too little of a D gene remains to name it. This clonotype was sampled from a woman in her forties or fifties with COVID-19, enrolled during active disease. Sequenced input: peripheral blood. The CDR3 amino acid sequence is: CASSPYIQEETQYF. The nucleotides read TGTGCCAGCTCACCCTATATCCAGGAAGAGACCCAGTACTTC.